Listed below are T cell receptor beta chains from one sample, sequenced in a study of T-cell memory formation after mild COVID-19. TCRdb re-called the 5' RACE reads with MiXCR, one entry per CDR3 protein. This table has around 310,000 distinct CDR3 sequences, about 20% appearing once. The material sequenced was PBMCs or a T cell subset sorted from them (not recorded which). These receptors were taken from a young man who had mild COVID-19 (a few samples of this study predate the infection). Cell type and time point are not known. CDR3s include the opening cysteine and the closing phenylalanine or tryptophan. The D gene is left open where the match is weak. Clone size is shown for a subset of rows, as once, few, many or a class of expanded clone.

J	size	V	D	DNA	CDR3
TRBJ1-1	NA	TRBV7-2	NA	TGTGCCAGCAGCCTCGGGTGGAACACTGAAGCTTTCTTT	CASSLGWNTEAFF
TRBJ2-3	few	TRBV10-1	NA	TGCGCCAGCAGTGAGTCCGGCGGGGCGGCAGATACGCAGTATTTT	CASSESGGAADTQYF
TRBJ2-3	NA	TRBV7-9	TRBD2	TGTGCCAGCAGCCCCCAGAGACTAGCTGGCACAGATACGCAGTATTTT	CASSPQRLAGTDTQYF
TRBJ1-1	NA	TRBV7-2	NA	TGTGCCAGCAGCTTACGGTCCGGGGGGCAGACGAACACTGAAGCTTTCTTT	CASSLRSGGQTNTEAFF
TRBJ2-5	few	TRBV20-1	NA	TGCAGTGCTAGGCAGGGGCGCGGGACCCAGTACTTC	CSARQGRGTQYF
TRBJ2-7	many	TRBV6-5	TRBD2	TGTGCCAGCAGTTTATTTCAGCCGGCGGGGGGCGGGTACGAGCAGTACTTC	CASSLFQPAGGGYEQYF
TRBJ1-2	few	TRBV29-1	TRBD1	TGCAGCGTTGAAACAGGGGCCTATGGCTACACCTTC	CSVETGAYGYTF
TRBJ2-1	NA	TRBV27	NA	TGTGCCAGCAGTGCTCGAATCTACAATGAGCAGTTCTTC	CASSARIYNEQFF
TRBJ2-5	few	TRBV4-3	NA	TGCGCCAGCAGCCAAGATCTCTCAGAGACCCAGTACTTC	CASSQDLSETQYF
TRBJ1-1	few	TRBV7-3	NA	TGTGCCAGCAGCTTAAGCAGGGGTTCTAACACTGAAGCTTTCTTT	CASSLSRGSNTEAFF
TRBJ1-4	NA	TRBV20-1	NA	TGCAGTGCTAGAATGGCAACTAATGAAAAACTGTTTTTT	CSARMATNEKLFF
TRBJ2-6	NA	TRBV4-3	NA	TGCGCCAGCAGCCAAGATCACGGGCTCTCTGGGGCCAACGTCCTGACTTTC	CASSQDHGLSGANVLTF
TRBJ2-5	NA	TRBV5-5	NA	TGTGCCAGCAGCTTGGCCGCTGTGGAGACCCAGTACTTC	CASSLAAVETQYF
TRBJ2-2	many	TRBV4-3	NA	TGCGCCAGCAGGCCGGACAGTTCGAACACCGGGGAGCTGTTTTTT	CASRPDSSNTGELFF
TRBJ2-5	few	TRBV23-1	NA	TGCGCCAGCACCCGTAGGGGGGGTAGGAAGACCCAGTACTTC	CASTRRGGRKTQYF
TRBJ2-1	many	TRBV6-5	NA	TGTGCCAGCAGTTACTCTCTGTGGGTCAATGAGCAGTTCTTC	CASSYSLWVNEQFF
TRBJ2-1	NA	TRBV9	NA	TGTGCCAGCAGCGGTTCTAGCGCCTATGAGCAGTTCTTC	CASSGSSAYEQFF
TRBJ1-2	few	TRBV4-3	TRBD1	TGCGCCAGCAGCCAAGCGGACAGGGGATACTATGGCTACACCTTC	CASSQADRGYYGYTF
TRBJ2-3	few	TRBV6-5	TRBD1	TGTGCCAGCAGTTACACACCGGGACAGGGAACCACAGATACGCAGTATTTT	CASSYTPGQGTTDTQYF
TRBJ2-7	NA	TRBV28	TRBD1	TGTGCCAGCAGTTTTGGACAGGGGGCCCCCTACGAGCAGTACTTC	CASSFGQGAPYEQYF
TRBJ1-4	few	TRBV12-3/TRBV12-4	NA	TGTGCCAGCAGCCTCGTAACCGAAAAACTGTTTTTT	CASSLVTEKLFF
TRBJ2-5	NA	TRBV20-1	NA	TGCAGTGCTAGAGATTTTTTAGGGGGACGCCAAGAGACCCAGTACTTC	CSARDFLGGRQETQYF
TRBJ1-4	NA	TRBV4-3	NA	TGCGCCAGCAGCCAAGGGGCAGGGGCGAGGGAAAAACTGTTTTTT	CASSQGAGAREKLFF
TRBJ2-7	few	TRBV20-1	NA	TGCAGTGCTAGAGATGTGGGGGACGAGCAGTACTTC	CSARDVGDEQYF
TRBJ2-3	NA	TRBV20-1	NA	TGCAGTGCTAGAGATCGTTTAAATACGCAGTATTTT	CSARDRLNTQYF
TRBJ2-3	NA	TRBV20-1	NA	TGCAGTGCTAGAGTATCCGGGGCCGGAACAGATACGCAGTATTTT	CSARVSGAGTDTQYF
TRBJ1-5	NA	TRBV7-9	NA	TGTGCCAGCACCGGACAGTCGGGTCAGCCCCAGCATTTT	CASTGQSGQPQHF
TRBJ1-5	NA	TRBV30	NA	TGTGCCTGGAGTTTCGGGGGTCGCGGGCCCCAGCATTTT	CAWSFGGRGPQHF
TRBJ1-3	few	TRBV30	TRBD1	TGTGCCTGGAGTCCACAGGGGAGAGGGAACACCATATATTTT	CAWSPQGRGNTIYF
TRBJ2-7	few	TRBV6-2/TRBV6-3	NA	TGTGCCAGCAGTAACAGGGCTGCCTACGAGCAGTACTTC	CASSNRAAYEQYF
TRBJ1-4	few	TRBV7-9	TRBD1	TGTGCCAGCAGCTTAGGGGACAGGGGGTTCGAAAAACTGTTTTTT	CASSLGDRGFEKLFF
TRBJ2-7	NA	TRBV11-2	NA	TGTGCCAGCAGCTTAGTCAGGGGCTACGAGCAGTACTTC	CASSLVRGYEQYF
TRBJ2-7	NA	TRBV9	TRBD1	TGTGCCAGCAGCGCGACAGGGGGCTGGGACGAGCAGTACTTC	CASSATGGWDEQYF
TRBJ2-6	many	TRBV7-3	NA	TGTGCCAGCAGCACCCAACAGGGCCCTGGGGCCAACGTCCTGACTTTC	CASSTQQGPGANVLTF
TRBJ1-1	NA	TRBV15	NA	TGTGCCACCAGCACCGCGAACACTGAAGCTTTCTTT	CATSTANTEAFF
TRBJ1-4	NA	TRBV7-2	TRBD1	TGTGCCAGCAGCCCCAGGGGGGGGACTAATGAAAAACTGTTTTTT	CASSPRGGTNEKLFF
TRBJ2-7	many	TRBV20-1	TRBD1	TGCAGTGCTAGGACAGGGACCTACGAGCAGTACTTC	CSARTGTYEQYF
TRBJ2-1	NA	TRBV29-1	TRBD1	TGCAGCGTTGACATGACAGGGGGATACAATGAGCAGTTCTTC	CSVDMTGGYNEQFF
TRBJ2-3	few	TRBV11-2	TRBD2	TGTGCCAGCAGCGGAGTTGGGACTAGCGGGGATAGCGGTACGCAGTATTTT	CASSGVGTSGDSGTQYF
TRBJ2-1	NA	TRBV20-1	TRBD2	TGCAGTGCAATAAATGGGACTACCGTCTACAATGAGCAGTTCTTC	CSAINGTTVYNEQFF
TRBJ2-2	few	TRBV7-9	TRBD2	TGTGCCAGCAGCCCTCCCCGGGCGGGAGGGAACGGGGAGCTGTTTTTT	CASSPPRAGGNGELFF
TRBJ1-1	NA	TRBV6-5	NA	TGTGCCAGCAGCAGAACCCTGGTTGGGACTGAAGCTTTCTTT	CASSRTLVGTEAFF
TRBJ2-7	NA	TRBV7-9	NA	TGTGCCAGCAGCTTAAGGGGGGGATCCTACGAGCAGTACTTC	CASSLRGGSYEQYF
TRBJ1-4	NA	TRBV5-1	NA	TGCGCCAGCAGCTTGGAAGGCTTCAGGGAAAAACTGTTTTTT	CASSLEGFREKLFF
TRBJ1-2	NA	TRBV29-1	NA	TGCAGCGTTGAAGGGGTGGGCCCCTATGGCTACACCTTC	CSVEGVGPYGYTF
TRBJ2-1	NA	TRBV7-8	TRBD2	TGTGCCAGCAGCTTAGTCGGTCGGGCTAGCGGCTACAATGAGCAGTTCTTC	CASSLVGRASGYNEQFF
TRBJ1-2	many	TRBV3-1	NA	TGTGCCAGCAGCCAAAGGGGTGGCTACACCTTC	CASSQRGGYTF
TRBJ2-3	few	TRBV6-2/TRBV6-3	TRBD2	TGTGCCAGCAGTTACCGCAGCGGGGGCACAGATACGCAGTATTTT	CASSYRSGGTDTQYF
TRBJ2-1	few	TRBV6-5	TRBD2	TGTGCCAGCAGCAAAACTAGCGGGGGGGCTCGGGAGCAGTTCTTC	CASSKTSGGAREQFF
TRBJ2-1	NA	TRBV4-1	NA	TGCGCCAGCAGCCCGGCGGGGAACGGCTACAATGAGCAGTTCTTC	CASSPAGNGYNEQFF
TRBJ1-2	NA	TRBV28	TRBD1	TGTGCTCTAGGGACAGGGTTTTTGGATGGCTACACCTTC	CALGTGFLDGYTF
TRBJ2-1	NA	TRBV7-3	NA	TGTGCCAGCAGCTCTCGCGTGCGGCCCTACAATGAGCAGTTCTTC	CASSSRVRPYNEQFF
TRBJ2-2	NA	TRBV18	NA	TGTGCCACCGCTACCCCGGGTACCGGGGAGCTGTTTTTT	CATATPGTGELFF
TRBJ2-5	few	TRBV24-1	TRBD2	TGTGCCACCGGAGCGGGGGGGCGGGAGACCCAGTACTTC	CATGAGGRETQYF
TRBJ1-2	NA	TRBV27	NA	TGTGCCAGCAGGGGGGCGTCCAACTATGGCTACACCTTC	CASRGASNYGYTF
TRBJ2-6	NA	TRBV5-1	NA	TGCGCCAGCACCATTACTGGGGCCAACGTCCTGACTTTC	CASTITGANVLTF
TRBJ1-2	many	TRBV5-1	NA	TGCGCCAGCAGCTCAAGACGGAGCCCCCTTCGTAGCTATGGCTACACCTTC	CASSSRRSPLRSYGYTF
TRBJ2-3	few	TRBV5-1	NA	TGCGCCAGCAGCTCCGTTCGAAGTACGCAGTATTTT	CASSSVRSTQYF
TRBJ2-7	few	TRBV27	TRBD1	TGTGCCAGCAGTTCCCTAGGACAGGGGCTCTACGAGCAGTACTTC	CASSSLGQGLYEQYF
TRBJ1-2	NA	TRBV7-2	NA	TGTGCCAGCAGCTCCCTCTATGGGGGGCTGAATGGCTACACCTTC	CASSSLYGGLNGYTF